This T cell receptor (beta chain) was captured by sequencing in a study of T cell repertoires in cytomegalovirus infection. At the level of the study: CMV infection and matching HLA type were both indicated by public TCR beta signatures.

Study-level points and caveats: Cumulative frequency (of public TCR beta family members) identified carriers of CMV plus the relevant HLA. Ex vivo, HLA-C-restricted CMV-specific TCR beta clonotypes prevailed over the rest of the response.

This clonotype was seen repeatedly, ten times or more. Its antigen remains unidentified. MiXCR, applied by TCRdb to the reads, yields one record per CDR3 protein. The sample comprises 150,000 to 200,000 distinct CDR3 sequences, approximately 15% of which are singletons, and 25% to 30% rests with the top ten. The V end lost 2 bases, the J end lost 4 bases, and 11 bases lay between the germline ends. This CDR3 spans 15 amino acids. The germline V gene encodes CDR1 MNHEY and CDR2 SMNVEV (reference sequence). The sample consisted of PBMCs. The V call is TRBV27, the J call TRBJ2-2; D may correspond to TRBD1 or TRBD2 (6 bases each). The TCR comes from a human donor in good health (CMV status not recorded). Some clones in this sample may be carry-over from other donors' samples. The CDR3 spells CASSLGGLSTGELFF. The DNA for the CDR3 is TGTGCCAGCAGTTTAGGGGGGCTAAGCACCGGGGAGCTGTTTTTT.